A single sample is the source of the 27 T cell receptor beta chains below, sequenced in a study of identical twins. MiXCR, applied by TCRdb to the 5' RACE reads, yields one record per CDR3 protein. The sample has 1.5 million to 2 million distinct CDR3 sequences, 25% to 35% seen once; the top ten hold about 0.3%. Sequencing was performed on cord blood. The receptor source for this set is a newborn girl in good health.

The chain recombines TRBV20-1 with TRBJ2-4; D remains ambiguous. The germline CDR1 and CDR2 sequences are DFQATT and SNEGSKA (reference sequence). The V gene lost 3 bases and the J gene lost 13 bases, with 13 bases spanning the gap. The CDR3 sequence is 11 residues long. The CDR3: CSASSRVEQYF. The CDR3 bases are TGCAGTGCTAGCTCCCGGGTTGAGCAGTACTTC.

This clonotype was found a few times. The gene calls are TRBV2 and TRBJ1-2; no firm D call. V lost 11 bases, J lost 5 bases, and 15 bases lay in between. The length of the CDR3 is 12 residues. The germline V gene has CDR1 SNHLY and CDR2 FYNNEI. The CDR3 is CAAGPTGYGYTF. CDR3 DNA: TGTGCCGCGGGTCCTACGGGGTATGGCTACACCTTC.

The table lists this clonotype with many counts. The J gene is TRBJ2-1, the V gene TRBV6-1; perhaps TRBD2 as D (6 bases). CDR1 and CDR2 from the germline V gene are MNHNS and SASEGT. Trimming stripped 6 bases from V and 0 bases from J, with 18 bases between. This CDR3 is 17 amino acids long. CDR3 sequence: CASRLRRALNSYNEQFF. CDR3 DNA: TGTGCCAGCAGGTTGAGGAGGGCCTTAAACTCCTACAATGAGCAGTTCTTC.

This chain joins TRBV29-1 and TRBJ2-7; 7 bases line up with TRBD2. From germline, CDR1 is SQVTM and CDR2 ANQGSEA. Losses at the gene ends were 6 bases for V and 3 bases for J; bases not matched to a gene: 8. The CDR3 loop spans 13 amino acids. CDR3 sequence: CSVRFGRGYEQYF. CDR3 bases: TGCAGCGTCCGGTTTGGGAGGGGCTACGAGCAGTACTTC.

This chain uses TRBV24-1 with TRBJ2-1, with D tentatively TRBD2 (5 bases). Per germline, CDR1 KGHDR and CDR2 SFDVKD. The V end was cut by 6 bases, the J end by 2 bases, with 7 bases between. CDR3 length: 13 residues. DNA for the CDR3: TGTGCCACCAGTACGGGGACCTACAATGAGCAGTTCTTC. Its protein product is CATSTGTYNEQFF.

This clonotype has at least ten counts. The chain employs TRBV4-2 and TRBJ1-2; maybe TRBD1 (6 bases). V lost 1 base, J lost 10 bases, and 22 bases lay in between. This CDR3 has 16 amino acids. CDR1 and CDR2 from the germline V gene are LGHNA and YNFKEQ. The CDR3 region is CASSQGIRVGALPYTF. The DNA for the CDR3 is TGTGCCAGCAGCCAAGGGATCAGGGTGGGGGCGTTACCCTACACCTTC.

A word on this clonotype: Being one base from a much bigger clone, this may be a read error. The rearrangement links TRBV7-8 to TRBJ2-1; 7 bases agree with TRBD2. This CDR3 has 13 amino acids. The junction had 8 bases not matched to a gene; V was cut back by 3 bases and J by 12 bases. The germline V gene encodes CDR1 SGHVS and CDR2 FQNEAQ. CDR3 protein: CASSFGTMDGQFF. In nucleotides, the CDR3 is TGTGCCAGCAGCTTCGGGACTATGGATGGGCAGTTCTTC. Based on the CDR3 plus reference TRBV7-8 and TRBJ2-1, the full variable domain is GAGVSQSPRYKVAKRGQDVALRCDPISGHVSLFWYQQALGQGPEFLTYFQNEAQLDKSGLPSDRFFAERPEGSVSTLKIQRTQQEDSAVYLCASSFGTMDGQFFGPGTRLTVL.

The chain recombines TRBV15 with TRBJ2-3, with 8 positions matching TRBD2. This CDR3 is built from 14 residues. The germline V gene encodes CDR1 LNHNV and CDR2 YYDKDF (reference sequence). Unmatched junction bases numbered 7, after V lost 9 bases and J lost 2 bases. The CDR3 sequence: CATSLAGYTDTQYF. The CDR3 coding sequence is TGTGCCACGTCATTAGCGGGATACACAGATACGCAGTATTTT. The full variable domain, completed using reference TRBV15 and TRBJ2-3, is DAMVIQNPRYQVTQFGKPVTLSCSQTLNHNVMYWYQQKSSQAPKLLFHYYDKDFNNEADTPDNFQSRRPNTSFCFLDIRSPGLGDTAMYLCATSLAGYTDTQYFGPGTRLTVL.

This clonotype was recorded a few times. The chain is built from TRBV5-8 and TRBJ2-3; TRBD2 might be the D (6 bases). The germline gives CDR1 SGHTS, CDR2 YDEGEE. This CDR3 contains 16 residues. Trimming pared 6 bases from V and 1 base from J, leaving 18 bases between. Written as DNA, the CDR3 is TGTGCCAGCAACTCCACACCGGGACTCCGCACAGATACGCAGTATTTT. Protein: CASNSTPGLRTDTQYF.

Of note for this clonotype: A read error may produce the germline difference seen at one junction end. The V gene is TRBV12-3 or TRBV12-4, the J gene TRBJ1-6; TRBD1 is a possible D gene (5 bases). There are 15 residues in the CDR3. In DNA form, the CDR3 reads TGTGCCAGCAGTTTAGGTGGGACGGGCGGTTCACCCCCCCACTTT. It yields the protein CASSLGGTGGSPPHF.

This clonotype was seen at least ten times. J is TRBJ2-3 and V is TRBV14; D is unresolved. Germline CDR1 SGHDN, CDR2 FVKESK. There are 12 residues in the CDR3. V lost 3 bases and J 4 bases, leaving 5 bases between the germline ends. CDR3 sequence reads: CASSHPPDTQYF. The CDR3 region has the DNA TGTGCCAGCAGCCATCCACCAGATACGCAGTATTTT.

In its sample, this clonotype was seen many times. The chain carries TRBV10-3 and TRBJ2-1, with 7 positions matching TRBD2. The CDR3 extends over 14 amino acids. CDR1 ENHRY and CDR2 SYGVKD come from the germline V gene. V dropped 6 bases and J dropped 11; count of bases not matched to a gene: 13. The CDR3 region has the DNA TGTGCCATCAGCACTCAGGGACTACTCCCCCAGCAGTTCTTC. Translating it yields CAISTQGLLPQQFF.

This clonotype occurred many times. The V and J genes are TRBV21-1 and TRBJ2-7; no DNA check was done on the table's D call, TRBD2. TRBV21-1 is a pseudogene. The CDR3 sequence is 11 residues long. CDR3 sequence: CASPTSSEQYF. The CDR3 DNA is TGTGCCAGCCCGACTAGCTCCGAGCAGTACTTC.

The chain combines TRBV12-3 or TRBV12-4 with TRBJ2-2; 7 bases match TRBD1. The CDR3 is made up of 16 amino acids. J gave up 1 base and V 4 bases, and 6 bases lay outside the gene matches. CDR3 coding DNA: TGTGCCAGCAGTTCGCGGACAGGATTGAACACCGGGGAGCTGTTTTTT. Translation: CASSSRTGLNTGELFF.

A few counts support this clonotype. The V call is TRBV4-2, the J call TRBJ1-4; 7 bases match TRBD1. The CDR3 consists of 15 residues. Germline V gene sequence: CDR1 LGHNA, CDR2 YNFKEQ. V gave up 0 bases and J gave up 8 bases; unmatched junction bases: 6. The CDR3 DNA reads TGTGCCAGCAGCCAAGATGGACAGGATAGGGAAAAACTGTTTTTT. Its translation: CASSQDGQDREKLFF.

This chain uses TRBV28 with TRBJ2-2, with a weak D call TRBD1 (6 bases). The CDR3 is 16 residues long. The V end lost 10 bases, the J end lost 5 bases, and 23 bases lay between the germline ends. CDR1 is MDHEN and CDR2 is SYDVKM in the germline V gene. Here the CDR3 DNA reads TGTGCCACCCAATTCGTACCACAGGGTGGGACCGGGGAGCTGTTTTTT. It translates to CATQFVPQGGTGELFF.

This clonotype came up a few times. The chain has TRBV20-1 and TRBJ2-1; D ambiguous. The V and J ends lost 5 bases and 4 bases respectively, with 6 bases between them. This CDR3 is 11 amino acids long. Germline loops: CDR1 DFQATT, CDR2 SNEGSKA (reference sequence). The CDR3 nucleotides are TGCAGTGCTGTCCGTTACAATGAGCAGTTCTTC. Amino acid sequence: CSAVRYNEQFF.

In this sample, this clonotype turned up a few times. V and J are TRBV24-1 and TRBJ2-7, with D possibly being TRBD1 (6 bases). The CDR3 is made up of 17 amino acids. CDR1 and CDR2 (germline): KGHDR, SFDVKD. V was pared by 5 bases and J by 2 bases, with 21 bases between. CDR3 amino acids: CATSAATGHFKTYEQYF. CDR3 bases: TGTGCCACCAGTGCCGCAACGGGACATTTTAAAACCTACGAGCAGTACTTC.

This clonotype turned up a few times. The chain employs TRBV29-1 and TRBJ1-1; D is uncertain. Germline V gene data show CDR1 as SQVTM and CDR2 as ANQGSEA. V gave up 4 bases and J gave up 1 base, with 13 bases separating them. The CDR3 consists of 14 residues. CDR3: CSVAPRQSNTEAFF. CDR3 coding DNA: TGCAGCGTTGCCCCCCGACAATCGAACACTGAAGCTTTCTTT.

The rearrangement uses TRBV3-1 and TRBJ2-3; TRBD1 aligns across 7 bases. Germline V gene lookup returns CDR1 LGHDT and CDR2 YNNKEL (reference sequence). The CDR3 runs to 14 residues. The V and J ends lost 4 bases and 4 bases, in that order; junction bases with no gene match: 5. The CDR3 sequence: CASSLQGIADTQYF. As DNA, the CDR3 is TGTGCCAGCAGCCTACAGGGGATCGCAGATACGCAGTATTTT.

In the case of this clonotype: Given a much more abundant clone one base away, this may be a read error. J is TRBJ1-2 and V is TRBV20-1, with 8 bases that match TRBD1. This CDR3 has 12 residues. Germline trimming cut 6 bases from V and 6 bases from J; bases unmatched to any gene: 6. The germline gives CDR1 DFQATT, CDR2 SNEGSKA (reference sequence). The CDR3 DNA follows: TGCAGTGCGGTTACAGGGGGTCATGGCTACACCTTC. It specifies CSAVTGGHGYTF.

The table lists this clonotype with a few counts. CDR3 amino acids: CASRPTSGVVTDTQYF. In DNA form, the CDR3 reads TGCGCCAGCAGACCCACTAGCGGGGTCGTCACAGATACGCAGTATTTT. The chain has TRBV5-1 and TRBJ2-3; TRBD2 agrees at 10 bases. Germline lookup yields CDR1 SGHRS and CDR2 YFSETQ. Trimming removed 5 bases from V and 2 bases from J; junction bases left unmatched: 8. The CDR3 spans 16 residues. Filled out from reference TRBV5-1 and TRBJ2-3, the complete variable domain reads KAGVTQTPRYLIKTRGQQVTLSCSPISGHRSVSWYQQTPGQGLQFLFEYFSETQRNKGNFPGRFSGRQFSNSRSEMNVSTLELGDSALYLCASRPTSGVVTDTQYFGPGTRLTVL.

CDR3 residues: CASSWPGQGRISGQFF. The DNA of the CDR3 is TGTGCCAGCAGCTGGCCGGGACAGGGTAGAATCAGTGGGCAGTTCTTC. This rearrangement joins TRBV7-9 to TRBJ2-1; the match to TRBD1 covers 9 bases. The CDR3 covers 16 residues. The junction had 16 bases not matched to a gene; V was cut back by 4 bases and J by 12 bases. Germline lookup yields CDR1 SEHNR and CDR2 FQNEAQ (reference sequence).

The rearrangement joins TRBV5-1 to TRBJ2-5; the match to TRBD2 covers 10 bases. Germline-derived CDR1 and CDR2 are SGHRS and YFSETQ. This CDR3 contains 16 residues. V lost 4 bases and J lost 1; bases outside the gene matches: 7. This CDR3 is CASSPGLADFQETQYF. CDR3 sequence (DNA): TGCGCCAGCAGCCCCGGACTAGCGGACTTCCAAGAGACCCAGTACTTC.

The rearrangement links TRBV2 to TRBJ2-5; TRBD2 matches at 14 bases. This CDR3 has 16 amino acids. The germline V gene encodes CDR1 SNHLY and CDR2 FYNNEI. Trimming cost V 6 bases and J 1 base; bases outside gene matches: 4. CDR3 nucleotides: TGTGCCAGCAGCTGGACTAGCGGGGGGACCCAAGAGACCCAGTACTTC. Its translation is CASSWTSGGTQETQYF.

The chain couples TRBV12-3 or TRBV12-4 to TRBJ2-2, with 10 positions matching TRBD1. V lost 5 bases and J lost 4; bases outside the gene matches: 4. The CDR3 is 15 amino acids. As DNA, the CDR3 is TGTGCCAGCAGTGGGACAGGGGCTAGCACCGGGGAGCTGTTTTTT. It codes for CASSGTGASTGELFF.

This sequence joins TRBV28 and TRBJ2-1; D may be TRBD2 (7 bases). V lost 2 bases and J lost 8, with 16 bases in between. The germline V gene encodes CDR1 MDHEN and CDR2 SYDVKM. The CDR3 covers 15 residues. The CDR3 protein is CASSLPRRGGYEQFF. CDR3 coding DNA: TGTGCCAGCAGTTTACCCCGGAGGGGGGGCTATGAGCAGTTCTTC.